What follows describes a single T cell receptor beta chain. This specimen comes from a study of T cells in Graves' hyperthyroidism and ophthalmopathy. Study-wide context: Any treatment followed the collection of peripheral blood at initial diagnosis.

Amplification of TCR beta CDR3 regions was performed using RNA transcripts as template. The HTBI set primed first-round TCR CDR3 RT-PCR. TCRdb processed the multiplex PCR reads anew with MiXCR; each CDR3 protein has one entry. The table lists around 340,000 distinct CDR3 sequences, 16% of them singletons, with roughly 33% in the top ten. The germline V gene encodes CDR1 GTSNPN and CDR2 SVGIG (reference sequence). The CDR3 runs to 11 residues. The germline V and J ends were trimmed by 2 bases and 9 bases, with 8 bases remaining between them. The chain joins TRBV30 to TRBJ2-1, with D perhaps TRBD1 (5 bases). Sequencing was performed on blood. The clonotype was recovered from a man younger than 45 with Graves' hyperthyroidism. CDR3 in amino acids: CAWSRGAEQFF. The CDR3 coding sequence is TGTGCCTGGAGTAGGGGTGCTGAGCAGTTCTTC. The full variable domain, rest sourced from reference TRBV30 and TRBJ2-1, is SQTIHQWPATLVQPVGSPLSLECTVEGTSNPNLYWYRQAAGRGLQLLFYSVGIGQISSEVPQNLSASRPQDRQFILSSKKLLLSDSGFYLCAWSRGAEQFFGPGTRLTVL.